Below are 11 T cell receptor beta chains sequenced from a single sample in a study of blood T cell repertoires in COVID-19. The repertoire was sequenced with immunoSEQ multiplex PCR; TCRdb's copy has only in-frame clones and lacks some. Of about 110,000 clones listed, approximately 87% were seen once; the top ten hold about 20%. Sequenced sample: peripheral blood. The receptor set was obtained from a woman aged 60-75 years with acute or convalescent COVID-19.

The CDR3: CASSSELTGGSGAQHF. Written as DNA, the CDR3 is TGTGCCAGCAGCTCGGAACTGACAGGGGGTTCAGGAGCCCAGCATTTT. The chain carries TRBV7-8 and TRBJ1-5; 9 bases map to TRBD1. Losses at the gene ends were 4 bases for V and 11 bases for J; bases not matched to a gene: 15. This CDR3 spans 16 amino acids. CDR1 and CDR2 (germline): SGHVS, FQNEAQ.

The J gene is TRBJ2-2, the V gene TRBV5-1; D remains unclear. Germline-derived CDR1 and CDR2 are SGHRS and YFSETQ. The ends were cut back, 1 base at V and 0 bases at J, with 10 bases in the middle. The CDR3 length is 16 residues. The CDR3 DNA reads TGCGCCAGCAGCTTGCTCCACGCTACGAACACCGGGGAGCTGTTTTTT. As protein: CASSLLHATNTGELFF.

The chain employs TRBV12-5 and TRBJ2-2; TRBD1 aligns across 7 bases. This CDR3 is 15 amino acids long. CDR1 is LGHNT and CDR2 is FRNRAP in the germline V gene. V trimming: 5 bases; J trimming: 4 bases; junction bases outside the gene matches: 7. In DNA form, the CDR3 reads TGTGCTAGTGGTGACCCGGGACAGAGCACCGGGGAGCTGTTTTTT. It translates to CASGDPGQSTGELFF.

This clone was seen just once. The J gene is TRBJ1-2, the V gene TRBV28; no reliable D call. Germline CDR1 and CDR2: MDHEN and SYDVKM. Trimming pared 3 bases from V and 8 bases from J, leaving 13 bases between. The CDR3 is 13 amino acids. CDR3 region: CASSLSGVGGYTF. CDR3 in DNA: TGTGCCAGCAGTTTGAGCGGGGTTGGGGGCTACACCTTC.

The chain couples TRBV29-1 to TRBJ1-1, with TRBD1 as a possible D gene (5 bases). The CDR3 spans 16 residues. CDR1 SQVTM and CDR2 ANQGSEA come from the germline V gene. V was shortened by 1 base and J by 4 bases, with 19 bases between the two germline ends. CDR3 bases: TGCAGCGTTGAAGTAGGGGCCGAGACAGCGAGCACTGAAGCTTTCTTT. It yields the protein CSVEVGAETASTEAFF.

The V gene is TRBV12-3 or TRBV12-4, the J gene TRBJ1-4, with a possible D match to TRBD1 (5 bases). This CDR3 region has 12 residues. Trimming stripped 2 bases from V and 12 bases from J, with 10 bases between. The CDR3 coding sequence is TGTGCCAGCAGTTTATTCCGGGGGGAACTGTTTTTT. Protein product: CASSLFRGELFF.

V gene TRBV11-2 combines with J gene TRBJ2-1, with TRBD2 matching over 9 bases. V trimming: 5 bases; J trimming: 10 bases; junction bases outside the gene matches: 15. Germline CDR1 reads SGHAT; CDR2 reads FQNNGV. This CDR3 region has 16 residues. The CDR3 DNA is TGTGCCAGCAGCCGACCTAGCGGGGCCCCACTAGCGGAGCAGTTCTTC. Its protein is CASSRPSGAPLAEQFF.

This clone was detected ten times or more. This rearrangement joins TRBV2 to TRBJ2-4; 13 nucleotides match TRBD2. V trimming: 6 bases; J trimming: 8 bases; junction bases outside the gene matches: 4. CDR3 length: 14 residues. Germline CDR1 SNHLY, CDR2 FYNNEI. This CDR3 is CASRTSGGWDIQYF. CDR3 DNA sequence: TGTGCCAGCAGGACTAGCGGGGGGTGGGACATTCAGTACTTC.

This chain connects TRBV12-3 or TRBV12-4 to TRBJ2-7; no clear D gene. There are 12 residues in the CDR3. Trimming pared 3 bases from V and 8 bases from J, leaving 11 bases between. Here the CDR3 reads CASSFAVAKQYF. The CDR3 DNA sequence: TGTGCCAGCAGTTTTGCGGTCGCGAAGCAGTACTTC.

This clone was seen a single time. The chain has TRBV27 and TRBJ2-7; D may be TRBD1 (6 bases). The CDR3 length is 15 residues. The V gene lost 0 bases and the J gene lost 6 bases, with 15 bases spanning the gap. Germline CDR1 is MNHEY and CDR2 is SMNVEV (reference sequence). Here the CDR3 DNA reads TGTGCCAGCAGTTTATCCGGGCATACAGGGATCGAGCAGTACTTC. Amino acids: CASSLSGHTGIEQYF.

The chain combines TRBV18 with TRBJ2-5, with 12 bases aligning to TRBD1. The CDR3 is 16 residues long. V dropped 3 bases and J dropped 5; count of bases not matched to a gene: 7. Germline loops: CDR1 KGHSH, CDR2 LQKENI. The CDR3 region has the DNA TGTGCCAGCTCACCTATGGGACAGGGGGCCCGGGAGACCCAGTACTTC. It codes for CASSPMGQGARETQYF.